This T cell receptor beta chain was documented in a study of T-cell memory formation after mild COVID-19. Across the whole study: Largely, the TCR clusters proved donor specific.

This CDR3 has 13 amino acids. The ends lost 5 bases at V and 8 bases at J; junction bases unmatched: 6. Germline V CDR1 and CDR2: MGHRA, YSYEKL. In the case of this clonotype: No antigen is known for it.

TCRdb reanalysed the 5' RACE reads using MiXCR and keeps one entry per CDR3 protein. The sample shows 200,000 or so distinct CDR3 sequences, approximately 16% of them seen only once. Study-level results: For contracting clones, CD4+ ones sat mainly in CM and EM, CD8+ in EMRA. Memory from before infection featured some responding clones, which suggests cross-reactive memory joined. Clones contracting over day 15 to 85 were CD4/CD8 balanced, with later expanders leaning CD4+.

The receptor was isolated from an adult woman who had mild COVID-19 (a few samples of this study predate the infection). Cell type and time point are not known. Sequencing input: PBMCs or a T cell subset sorted from them (not recorded which). The J gene is TRBJ1-2, the V gene TRBV4-1; TRBD1 matches at 9 bases. The DNA for the CDR3 is TGCGCCAGCAGCGGGGGGACAGGGAGAGGCTACACCTTC. Its protein is CASSGGTGRGYTF.